Presented here are 9 T cell receptor beta chains from one specimen sequenced in a study of blood T cell repertoires in COVID-19. Clones were sequenced by immunoSEQ multiplex PCR, and TCRdb holds only the in-frame ones, with some missing. The sample has around 150,000 clones, approximately 81% seen once. The sequenced material came from peripheral blood. These receptors all stem from a human donor with acute or convalescent COVID-19. The donor label of this sample is uncertain.

This clone was picked up one time. This chain joins TRBV7-7 and TRBJ2-2; D perhaps matches TRBD2 (7 bases). V gave up 5 bases and J gave up 8 bases, with 24 bases separating them. The CDR3 runs to 17 residues. Germline V CDR1 and CDR2: SSHAT, FNYEAQ (reference sequence). The CDR3 DNA reads TGTGCCAGCAGCCTTGTGGGGGCGGGGGCACCAACGGGGGAGCTGTTTTTT. It translates to CASSLVGAGAPTGELFF.

V is TRBV11-2 and J is TRBJ1-3; the D gene is possibly TRBD1 (6 bases). The V gene's germline CDR1 is SGHAT and CDR2 FQNNGV. Trimming removed 5 bases at V and 4 bases at J, with 15 bases between. This CDR3 spans 15 amino acids. CDR3: CASSLGGLGGNTIYF. CDR3 in DNA: TGTGCCAGCAGCCTCGGGGGGCTGGGAGGAAACACCATATATTTT.

The CDR3 sequence is CASSHRGDGTDTQYF. In nucleotides, the CDR3 is TGTGCCAGCAGCCACAGGGGGGATGGCACAGATACGCAGTATTTT. V gene TRBV7-9 combines with J gene TRBJ2-3; 8 positions agree with TRBD1. V trimming: 5 bases; J trimming: 1 base; junction bases outside the gene matches: 5. CDR3 length equals 15 residues. Germline assignment: CDR1 SEHNR and CDR2 FQNEAQ (reference sequence). The full variable domain, with the rest looked up from reference TRBV7-9 and TRBJ2-3, is DTGVSQNPRHKITKRGQNVTFRCDPISEHNRLYWYRQTLGQGPEFLTYFQNEAQLEKSRLLSDRFSAERPKGSFSTLEIQRTEQGDSAMYLCASSHRGDGTDTQYFGPGTRLTVL.

This clone was counted a few times. V usage is TRBV28 and J usage is TRBJ1-1; D not resolved. In germline, CDR1 is MDHEN, CDR2 SYDVKM. The CDR3 contains 14 residues. The V end lost 2 bases, the J end lost 2 bases, and 9 bases lay between the germline ends. The CDR3 DNA reads as TGTGCCAGCAGTTTAGAGCTAGATAACACTGAAGCTTTCTTT. It is translated as CASSLELDNTEAFF.

The chain joins TRBV6-6 to TRBJ1-5; D unresolved. This CDR3 is 14 amino acids long. Germline V lookup: CDR1 MNHNY, CDR2 SVGAGI (reference sequence). Trimming left V 5 bases short and J 0 bases short, with 8 bases between. CDR3 in DNA: TGTGCCAGCAGTCGGCCAGATAGCAATCAGCCCCAGCATTTT. It is translated as CASSRPDSNQPQHF.

The rearrangement joins TRBV11-2 to TRBJ2-1; weak D call: TRBD1 (7 bases). In germline, CDR1 is SGHAT, CDR2 FQNNGV. Deletions cut 5 bases from V and 7 bases from J, with 15 bases between. The CDR3 contains 14 residues. The CDR3, as DNA: TGTGCCAGCAGCCAACCGACAGGGAGGAATGAGCAGTTCTTC. Amino acid sequence: CASSQPTGRNEQFF.

The J gene is TRBJ1-6, the V gene TRBV7-9; TRBD1 is a possible D gene (5 bases). There are 13 residues in the CDR3. The ends were cut back, 5 bases at V and 8 bases at J, with 10 bases in the middle. The germline V gene encodes CDR1 SEHNR and CDR2 FQNEAQ (reference sequence). The CDR3 sequence: CASSAPGYSPLHF. DNA for the CDR3: TGTGCCAGCAGCGCCCCAGGGTATTCACCCCTCCACTTT.

This chain joins TRBV23-1 and TRBJ1-5, with D perhaps matching TRBD1 (6 bases). TRBV23-1 is treated as an ORF (open reading frame) with a function not yet certain. The CDR3 is 19 residues long. The ends were cut back, 3 bases at V and 4 bases at J, with 25 bases in the middle. The CDR3 nucleotides read TGCGCCAGCAGTCACCGGGACATAACTAGTTCTTTGGGAAATCAGCCCCAGCATTTT. Encoded protein: CASSHRDITSSLGNQPQHF.

V gene TRBV11-2 combines with J gene TRBJ2-3; TRBD2 matches at 15 bases. J lost 6 bases, V lost 8 bases, and 12 bases had no gene match. The CDR3 is 17 residues long. In germline, CDR1 is SGHAT, CDR2 FQNNGV. The CDR3 sequence is CASGGLAGGFSRDTQYF. In DNA form, the CDR3 reads TGTGCCAGCGGGGGACTAGCGGGGGGCTTTAGCAGGGATACGCAGTATTTT.